A selection of T cell receptor beta chains follows, all from one sample in a study of T-cell memory formation after mild COVID-19. In TCRdb, the 5' RACE reads were re-called with MiXCR into one record per CDR3 protein. The table includes 350,000 to 500,000 distinct CDR3 sequences, 20% detected once. The sample comprised PBMCs or a T cell subset sorted from them (not recorded which). Receptor source: an adult woman who had mild COVID-19 (a few samples of this study predate the infection). Cell type and time point are not known. CDR3s leave out the opening cysteine and the closing phenylalanine or tryptophan. The order of the fields is J gene, V gene, CDR3 protein.

>TRBJ2-3|TRBV7-3
ASSLTGITDTQY
>TRBJ1-1|TRBV24-1
ATSDNTEAF
>TRBJ2-2|TRBV27
ASSLSYGGELF
>TRBJ2-4|TRBV11-2
ASSLVWGTGNIQY
>TRBJ2-7|TRBV12-3/TRBV12-4
ASSLVAGLSYEQY
>TRBJ1-1|TRBV3-1
ASSQLNWDRRRNTEAF
>TRBJ2-1|TRBV7-8
ASSIRGRQGIEQF
>TRBJ1-1|TRBV30
AWDRTANTEAF
>TRBJ2-5|TRBV20-1
SARDWLGQGVR
>TRBJ1-6|TRBV5-7
ASSLARDRGRSPLH
>TRBJ1-6|TRBV6-6
ASGESSYNSPLH
>TRBJ1-2|TRBV7-9
ASTSDRGHGYT
>TRBJ2-1|TRBV29-1
SVVRQGTYNEQF
>TRBJ2-3|TRBV7-2
ASSPAEDTQY
>TRBJ2-2|TRBV12-3/TRBV12-4
ASSLDRQGNTGELF
>TRBJ2-3|TRBV12-3/TRBV12-4
ASSLGYTQY
>TRBJ2-1|TRBV7-9
ASSLGWTPSNEQF
>TRBJ2-2|TRBV4-2
ASSQDGLAGAPNTGELF
>TRBJ2-2|TRBV5-4
ASSSPTTATGELF
>TRBJ2-7|TRBV4-1
ASSPGTGGRIHEQY
>TRBJ2-6|TRBV4-3
ASSQDGEGSGANVLT
>TRBJ2-1|TRBV4-3
ASSQLGTSARNEQF
>TRBJ2-3|TRBV6-1
ASKGPYTDTQY
>TRBJ2-3|TRBV7-2
ASSPGGGVATDTQY
>TRBJ2-3|TRBV10-2
ASSDWGATDTQY
>TRBJ2-7|TRBV7-9
ASSTGLALSYEQY
>TRBJ2-7|TRBV30
AWSVSGTGSYEQY
>TRBJ2-7|TRBV20-1
SARDYYYEQY
>TRBJ1-1|TRBV20-1
SATWTGNLGKAF
>TRBJ1-1|TRBV29-1
SVGPGNTEAF
>TRBJ2-7|TRBV19
ASRSPGQGANEQY
>TRBJ1-4|TRBV7-2
ASSPRTGRNEKLF
>TRBJ1-2|TRBV4-1
ASSQDDVGSFYGYT
>TRBJ1-5|TRBV30
AWSVGTVGNQPQH
>TRBJ1-1|TRBV7-2
ASSPRTNTEAF
>TRBJ1-1|TRBV29-1
SVDLNGTPEAF
>TRBJ2-7|TRBV15
ATSALNRDRTYEQY
>TRBJ2-3|TRBV2
ASRWDHWADTQY
>TRBJ1-3|TRBV7-2
ASASAGNTIY
>TRBJ1-4|TRBV5-4
ASSLFPGQTEKLF
>TRBJ2-3|TRBV7-2
ASSRLGGRTANTQY
>TRBJ1-2|TRBV6-5
ASSPPPGQQRFLIGYT
>TRBJ1-1|TRBV13
ASSPSGGRTEAF
>TRBJ2-5|TRBV18
ASSPLGQGQTQY
>TRBJ1-1|TRBV7-8
ASSFYSNMGQGARRSANTEAF